This T cell receptor beta chain was obtained from a study of cytomegalovirus exposure and HLA in healthy donors. The length of the CDR3 is 16 residues. The V gene lost 5 bases and the J gene lost 4 bases, with 18 bases spanning the gap. The V gene's germline CDR1 is LNHDA and CDR2 SQIVND (reference sequence). The study ran its PCR with 60 Vbeta and 13 Jbeta primers. Method: immunoSEQ multiplex PCR; TCRdb's copy keeps in-frame clones and lacks some. Among approximately 100,000 clones listed, approximately 78% were seen once. The chain uses TRBV19 and TRBJ1-3; D call uncertain. The clonotype originates from a woman in her 40s in good health and CMV-seronegative. The sample comprised PBMCs. The DNA of the CDR3 is TGTGCCAGTAGTCCTCGAGGGAAGCACCTAGGAAACACCATATATTTT. Its translation: CASSPRGKHLGNTIYF.